This passage covers 29 T cell receptor beta chains from one sample sequenced in a study of tumor and adjacent non-tumor tissue in lung cancer. The template was RNA from unsorted bulk tissue. The normal lung tissue was taken more than 3 cm from the tumor edge. A modified ARM-PCR protocol with three rounds of nested PCR amplified TCRbeta. TCRdb re-analysed the multiplex PCR reads in MiXCR, keeping a single row per CDR3 protein. The sample holds fewer than 90,000 distinct CDR3 sequences; roughly 77% are singletons and the top ten take around a fifth. The sequenced sample consisted of distant non-tumor lung tissue. These receptors came from a woman aged 50 to 65 with non-small cell lung cancer.

Notes on this clonotype: A junction end diverges from the germline sequence, so it may reflect a read error. The chain employs TRBV11-2 and TRBJ2-7, with TRBD2 matching over 9 bases. The CDR3 is 14 amino acids. The germline V gene has CDR1 SGHAT and CDR2 FQNNGV. The CDR3: CAGSSSGTNYEQYF. CDR3 DNA sequence: TGTGCCGGCAGTTCTAGCGGGACCAACTACGAGCAGTACTTC.

This clonotype was recorded once. A read error may be the cause here, since a much bigger clone is one base away. The chain combines TRBV5-1 with TRBJ2-3, with TRBD1 as a possible D gene (5 bases). CDR1 is SGHRS, CDR2 YFSETQ, per germline. CDR3 size: 14 residues. CDR3 protein: CASSLSRVKDTHYF. The CDR3 bases are TGCGCCAGCAGCTTGAGCAGGGTGAAAGATACGCATTATTTT.

This chain connects TRBV12-3 or TRBV12-4 to TRBJ1-6, with TRBD1 as a possible D gene (6 bases). The CDR3 has 15 residues. The CDR3 DNA reads TGTACCGGCAGACAGGAGAGCACCTATAATTCACCCCTCCACTTT. As protein: CTGRQESTYNSPLHF.

Of note for this clonotype: A much larger clone lies a single base off, so this may be a read error. The conserved closing phenylalanine or tryptophan is absent in this CDR3, likely reflecting a read error. The chain links TRBV11-1 to TRBJ2-2, with a tentative D call TRBD1 (6 bases). V lost 4 bases and J lost 6, with 12 bases in between. The CDR3 is made up of 14 amino acids. Germline CDR1 reads SGHAT; CDR2 reads FQDESV (reference sequence). The CDR3 protein is CASSSQGQSGELFI. The CDR3 region has the DNA TGTGCCAGCAGCTCCCAAGGACAGTCCGGGGAGCTGTTTATT.

As to this clonotype: The junction departs from germline at one end; a sequencing error may be responsible. The chain uses TRBV20-1 and TRBJ1-5; D gene uncertain. The CDR3 covers 18 residues. CDR1 is DFQATT, CDR2 SNEGSKA, per germline (reference sequence). The CDR3, as DNA: TGCAGTGCTATAGATATTCGTGGTGAGGGTTCCTTCGCTCAGCCCCAGCATTTC. Amino acids: CSAIDIRGEGSFAQPQHF.

Remarks on this clonotype: A read error may produce the germline difference seen at one junction end. The J gene is TRBJ2-1, the V gene TRBV12-3 or TRBV12-4, with 8 bases lining up with TRBD1. This CDR3 has 16 residues. This chain's CDR3 is CACSFGRTGKDNEQFF. In nucleotides, the CDR3 is TGTGCCTGCAGTTTTGGCCGGACAGGGAAGGACAATGAGCAGTTCTTC.

The chain carries TRBV29-1 and TRBJ1-2; D is unclear. The CDR3 loop spans 10 amino acids. CDR1 SQVTM and CDR2 ANQGSEA come from the germline V gene. The V and J ends lost 5 bases and 13 bases respectively, with 14 bases between them. In nucleotides, the CDR3 is TGCAGCGTTTCAACAATGGAGATCACCTTC. Protein product: CSVSTMEITF.

Of note for this clonotype: A junction end diverges from the germline sequence, so it may reflect a read error. The V call is TRBV6-5, the J call TRBJ1-2; tentative D call: TRBD1 (6 bases). This CDR3 comprises 13 residues. Germline values: CDR1 MNHEY, CDR2 SVGAGI. The CDR3 DNA reads TGTGCCATCAGGGCCGGGACAAATTATGGCTACACCTTT. This translates into CAIRAGTNYGYTF.

To note about this clonotype: This may arise from a read error, as a much more abundant clone is one base away. V is TRBV10-3 and J is TRBJ2-1; 7 bases are a match to TRBD1. The germline V gene has CDR1 ENHRY and CDR2 SYGVKD. The CDR3 totals 12 residues. Losses at the gene ends were 6 bases for V and 9 bases for J; bases not matched to a gene: 5. The CDR3 sequence is CAIRWDSPEQFF. The CDR3 DNA reads TGTGCCATCAGGTGGGACAGCCCTGAGCAGTTCTTC.

About this clonotype itself: Lacking the conserved final phenylalanine or tryptophan, this CDR3 likely reflects a read error. The chain combines TRBV6-6 with TRBJ2-3; possibly TRBD1 for D (6 bases). CDR3 size: 14 residues. Germline CDR1 and CDR2: MNHNY and SVGAGI (reference sequence). CDR3 nucleotides: TGTGCCAGCAGTGGCCAGGGACACACAGATACACAGTATCTT. It codes for CASSGQGHTDTQYL.

This clonotype showed up just once. One junction end disagrees with the germline gene, perhaps due to a read error. The chain links TRBV6-5 to TRBJ2-5; D is undetermined. From germline, CDR1 is MNHEY and CDR2 SVGAGI. CDR3 length: 11 amino acids. CDR3 DNA: TGTGTCAGCAGCCTTAAAGAGACCCAGTACTTC. This encodes CVSSLKETQYF.

This clonotype was recorded a few times. J is TRBJ2-1 and V is TRBV29-1; unclear D gene. CDR3 length: 16 residues. With 2 bases removed from V and 0 bases from J, the gap between germline ends came to 14 bases. In germline, CDR1 is SQVTM, CDR2 ANQGSEA. CDR3 protein: CSVESPPRNSYNEQFF. CDR3 DNA sequence: TGCAGCGTTGAATCCCCACCTAGGAACTCCTACAATGAGCAGTTCTTC.

V is TRBV6-5 and J is TRBJ2-1; TRBD2 agrees at 13 bases. Looked up from germline, CDR1 is MNHEY and CDR2 is SVGAGI. The CDR3 loop spans 13 amino acids. CDR3 in amino acids: CDNKGLAGIEQFF. The CDR3, as DNA: TGTGACAACAAGGGACTAGCGGGAATTGAGCAGTTCTTC.

This clonotype was seen repeatedly, ten times or more. This CDR3 reads CASTTSRNYNEQFF. For the CDR3, the DNA is TGCGCCAGCACCACTAGCCGAAACTACAATGAGCAGTTCTTC. The chain couples TRBV10-2 to TRBJ2-1; D may be TRBD2 (6 bases). The CDR3 sequence is 14 residues long. The ends were cut back, 7 bases at V and 3 bases at J, with 13 bases in the middle. CDR1 is WSHSY and CDR2 is SAAADI in the germline V gene.

A word on this clonotype: A much larger clone lies a single base off, so this may be a read error. The V gene is TRBV5-1, the J gene TRBJ2-5; tentatively, D is TRBD2 (5 bases). V gave up 7 bases and J gave up 5 bases, with 21 bases separating them. Germline V gene data show CDR1 as SGHRS and CDR2 as YFSETQ. The CDR3 spans 15 residues. The CDR3 region is CASGSRAASYETQYF. CDR3 nucleotides: TGCGCCAGCGGCTCACGAGCGGCTAGCTATGAGACCCAGTACTTC.

V usage is TRBV12-3 or TRBV12-4 and J usage is TRBJ2-4, with 7 bases matching TRBD1. V was pared by 3 bases and J by 8 bases, with 7 bases of the junction left unmatched. The CDR3 covers 14 residues. DNA of the CDR3: TGTGCCAGCAGTTTGCGACAGGGTTCGTACATTCAGTACTTC. Its protein is CASSLRQGSYIQYF.

Concerning this clonotype itself: This may stem from a read error, because a much larger clone lies one nucleotide away. The rearrangement joins TRBV30 to TRBJ2-1; 11 bases align to TRBD2. There are 15 residues in the CDR3. Germline values: CDR1 GTSNPN, CDR2 SVGIG (reference sequence). V lost 3 bases to trimming and J lost 2 bases; unmatched junction nucleotides: 3. The CDR3 loop reads CAWRVGLAAYNEQFF. The CDR3 nucleotides are TGTGCCTGGAGGGTGGGACTAGCGGCCTACAATGAGCAGTTCTTC.

A remark on this clonotype: One junction end disagrees with the germline gene, perhaps due to a read error. The J gene is TRBJ2-3, the V gene TRBV5-6; D is unclear. Germline V gives CDR1 SGHDT, CDR2 YYEEEE. There are 14 residues in the CDR3. The CDR3 loop reads CASSLSDIGNTHYF. CDR3 sequence (DNA): TGTGCCAGTAGCTTGAGCGACATCGGAAATACGCACTATTTT.

Remarks on this clonotype: One junction end disagrees with the germline gene, perhaps due to a read error. V gene TRBV29-1 combines with J gene TRBJ1-2, with 10 nucleotides matching TRBD1. Germline-derived CDR1 and CDR2 are SQVTM and ANQGSEA. The CDR3 has 13 amino acids. CDR3 in amino acids: CSVKGQGSHGYTF. The CDR3 nucleotides are TGCAGCGTGAAGGGACAGGGGAGCCATGGCTACACCTTT.

To note about this clonotype: This CDR3 is missing its conserved last phenylalanine or tryptophan, likely due to a read error. The CDR3 reads CASSPRDFTDTQYS. CDR3 bases: TGTGCCAGCAGTCCGAGGGACTTCACAGATACGCAGTATTCT. The chain recombines TRBV11-2 with TRBJ2-3, with D possibly being TRBD2 (6 bases). The CDR3 is 14 residues long. CDR1 and CDR2 (germline): SGHAT, FQNNGV. Trimming took 6 bases from V and 2 from J, leaving 12 bases between them.

Turning to this clonotype: An end of the junction differs from the germline gene, which may be a read error. V usage is TRBV6-1 and J usage is TRBJ2-3, with D possibly matching TRBD1 (7 bases). Germline values: CDR1 MNHNS, CDR2 SASEGT. The CDR3 runs to 15 residues. For the CDR3, the DNA is TGTGCCAGCAGGGCAGGACAGGAGGGGCTAGATGCGCAGTATTTT. Translated, it gives CASRAGQEGLDAQYF.

This clonotype was seen at least ten times. At one boundary the junction diverges from the germline segment, which might be a read error. V gene TRBV11-3 combines with J gene TRBJ2-7, with D possibly TRBD2 on 6 matching bases. This CDR3 contains 12 residues. Germline-derived CDR1 and CDR2 are SGHNT and YENEEA. The CDR3: CASSRGSGERYF. The CDR3 DNA sequence: TGTGCCAGCAGCCGGGGTAGCGGCGAGCGGTACTTC.

A remark on this clonotype: This may come from a read error, since a much larger clone is one base off. The chain combines TRBV28 with TRBJ2-3; TRBD2 aligns across 8 bases. Germline CDR1 and CDR2: MDHEN and SYDVKM. V shed 6 bases and J 4 bases; nucleotides not matched to a gene: 12. The CDR3 sequence is 16 residues long. CDR3 protein: CASSHRSSGISDTQYF. The CDR3 DNA is TGTGCCAGCAGCCATAGGAGTAGCGGGATCTCAGATACGCAGTATTTT.

The rearrangement uses TRBV11-2 and TRBJ2-1; D unresolved. Germline CDR1 SGHAT, CDR2 FQNNGV. The ends were cut back, 3 bases at V and 8 bases at J, with 5 bases in the middle. The CDR3 is 11 residues long. The CDR3 sequence: CASSFYDEQFF. The CDR3 nucleotides read TGTGCCAGCAGCTTCTATGATGAGCAGTTCTTC. The variable domain in full, with the rest retrieved from reference TRBV11-2 and TRBJ2-1, is EAGVAQSPRYKIIEKRQSVAFWCNPISGHATLYWYQQILGQGPKLLIQFQNNGVVDDSQLPKDRFSAERLKGVDSTLKIQPAKLEDSAVYLCASSFYDEQFFGPGTRLTVL.

Concerning this clonotype itself: Compared with germline, one end of the junction differs, possibly owing to a read error. J is TRBJ1-1 and V is TRBV11-3; 8 nucleotides agree with TRBD1. Germline assignment: CDR1 SGHNT and CDR2 YENEEA. CDR3 length: 14 amino acids. CDR3 DNA: TGTGCCAGCAGCCCGACAGGGGTGAACACTGAAGCTCTCTTT. Translated: CASSPTGVNTEALF.

The chain links TRBV10-3 to TRBJ2-1; either TRBD1 or TRBD2 may supply D (5 bases each). From germline, CDR1 is ENHRY and CDR2 SYGVKD. The CDR3 length is 14 residues. CDR3 DNA sequence: TGTGTCACCCTGGGGGTTAGCAGACACAATGAGCAGTTCTTC. Its translation: CVTLGVSRHNEQFF.

Worth noting for this clonotype: At one end the junction does not follow the germline gene, possibly because of a read error. The chain is built from TRBV11-3 and TRBJ1-1; TRBD1 agrees at 9 bases. The germline V gene has CDR1 SGHNT and CDR2 YENEEA. This CDR3 comprises 14 residues. For the CDR3, the DNA is TGTGCCAGCAGCCAGACAGGGGGGAACAATGAAGCTTTCTTT. Translation gives CASSQTGGNNEAFF.

V gene TRBV29-1 combines with J gene TRBJ1-1; D gene unclear. The CDR3 sequence is 11 residues long. Per the germline V gene, CDR1 is SQVTM and CDR2 is ANQGSEA. CDR3 region: CSVRGDNEAFF. The CDR3 DNA is TGCAGTGTTCGAGGAGACAATGAAGCTTTCTTT.

With regard to this clonotype: One junction end does not reproduce the germline sequence, and a read error may be involved. V gene TRBV4-1 combines with J gene TRBJ2-7; D may be TRBD1 or TRBD2 (5 bases each). Germline V CDR1 and CDR2: MGHRA, YSYEKL. This CDR3 is 15 amino acids long. The CDR3 bases are TGTGCCAGCAGCCAATCCGGGACGAACTCATACGAGCAGTACTTC. This sequence encodes CASSQSGTNSYEQYF.